Listed below are T cell receptor beta chains from one sample, sequenced in a study of Ad26.COV2.S vaccination and SARS-CoV-2 variants. Method: immunoSEQ multiplex PCR; TCRdb's copy keeps in-frame clones and lacks some. The profile shows 360,000 or so clones, about 89% of them singletons. The material sequenced was peripheral blood, taken in a trial of Ad26.COV2.S vaccine versus placebo. These TCRs come from a person aged 18-60 years who received the Ad26.COV2.S COVID-19 vaccine or a placebo. The conserved cysteine and the conserved F or W are not part of the CDR3 here. Fields, in order: clone size, V gene, CDR3 protein. Rows may omit the clone size; those that give it use once, few, many or a size class.

>NA|TRBV28
ASMPGGNQPQH
>few|TRBV5-3
ARSSPGGRGSGGDEQY
>NA|TRBV2
ASGDRGLETQY
>NA|TRBV6-2/TRBV6-3
ASSKTGDTGELF
>NA|TRBV18
ASSPGGEKLF
>NA|TRBV6-6
ASSRLGLERGYNEQF
>NA|TRBV27
ASSLTGVRGDNSPLH
>NA|TRBV5-4
ASRSSAGATDTQY
>NA|TRBV28
ASSPGTSWSHNEQF
>once|TRBV27
ASSPGGLAGGVNIQY
>NA|TRBV10-1
ASSDRTSGRVEETQY
>NA|TRBV19
ASSPSAGDGYT
>NA|TRBV29-1
SVTGDNTEAF
>NA|TRBV6-5
ASETDSPNQPQH
>NA|TRBV2
ASSEVRVHQPQH
>few|TRBV10-2
ASSERGNREAF
>NA|TRBV19
ASRTGLAQF
>NA|TRBV6-1
ASSEAYRDRGEQY
>NA|TRBV7-9
ASSFQGTTEAF
>NA|TRBV10-3
AISGTGGNTEAF
>NA|TRBV2
ASSEGPVRSEQF
>NA|TRBV28
ASYSFGTENNEQF
>NA|TRBV18
ASSPRDSHGTQY
>once|TRBV10-3
AIQGGSNQPQH
>NA|TRBV29-1
SVGLDVGNEQF
>NA|TRBV6-6
ASSRQGLYNEQF
>NA|TRBV12-2
ASRLAPPLLGFGGELF
>once|TRBV5-5
ASSLSGSRNTGELF
>once|TRBV6-1
ASSEAYGGHSPLH
>NA|TRBV6-1
ASSEDRGRVAQY
>NA|TRBV3-1/TRBV3-2
ASSQAGNNRDIYGYT
>NA|TRBV27
ASSHLTSTDTQY
>NA|TRBV7-2
ASSLAYGQPQQYGYT
>NA|TRBV28
ASRTDRLRRQF
>once|TRBV2
ASSQTDPREELF
>few|TRBV4-1
ASSLTAGGGKTQY
>NA|TRBV30
AWSFGGVGNQPQH
>NA|TRBV6-5
ASRRTVGSYNEQF
>NA|TRBV5-8
ASSLGAHGGDTQY
>few|TRBV28
ASSLLGAITLH
>NA|TRBV7-2
ASSLSSGANYEQY
>NA|TRBV15
ATSRGERSGYT